This T cell receptor beta chain was identified during a study of T cells in Graves' hyperthyroidism and ophthalmopathy. Study-level information: Blood from the periphery was taken at initial diagnosis, before any treatment.

Germline V lookup: CDR1 MDHEN, CDR2 SYDVKM. The CDR3 is 15 residues long. The V and J ends lost 3 bases and 6 bases, in that order; junction bases with no gene match: 8. Ophthalmopathy patients all had a Clinical Activity Score of at least 3, a NOSPECS grade of at least 4 and disease under 3 months old. Regions amplified from RNA transcripts were the TCR beta CDR3 regions. The HTBI primer set served for first-round RT-PCR of the TCR CDR3. TCRdb recomputed calls from the multiplex PCR reads with MiXCR, one row per CDR3 protein. The repertoire holds around 620,000 distinct CDR3 sequences, around 14% seen once, with about 7% in the top ten. There are many counts of this clonotype.

V is TRBV28 and J is TRBJ2-1; 7 nucleotides align to TRBD2. The receptor's source is a young woman with Graves' ophthalmopathy. Sequencing input: blood. The CDR3 region has the DNA TGTGCCAGCAGTTTGGCGGGAGATATGGGCAATGAGCAGTTCTTC. It is translated as CASSLAGDMGNEQFF.